The TCR beta chain described here comes from a study of patients and donors after allogeneic stem cell transplantation. Each CDR3 protein gets one entry after TCRdb re-called the RT-PCR reads with MiXCR. The data show about 40,000 distinct CDR3 sequences, more than 30% seen once. V lost 5 bases, J lost 5 bases, and 4 bases stayed unmatched. Germline V gene data show CDR1 as SQVTM and CDR2 as ANQGSEA. This CDR3 region has 12 residues. This clonotype was detected only a few times. The sequence derives from a human donor who was either an allogeneic HSCT recipient or a stem cell or donor lymphocyte infusion donor (not recorded which). It is not recorded whose cells these are; they may come from a transplant donor. The J gene is TRBJ1-2, the V gene TRBV29-1; 8 bases agree with TRBD1. Sequenced: blood, either unsorted or a sorted T cell fraction (not recorded which). CDR3 DNA sequence: TGCAGCGTTAACAGGGGGAAGTATGGCTACACCTTC. Amino acid sequence: CSVNRGKYGYTF.